The 28 T cell receptor beta chains below all came from one sample that was sequenced in a study of T cell repertoires in cytomegalovirus infection. From the reads, TCRdb called clonotypes with MiXCR, one entry per CDR3 protein. Among under 850,000 distinct CDR3 sequences listed, 35% were seen once. Sequencing was carried out using PBMCs. Receptors were obtained from a human donor in good health (CMV status not recorded). Some clones in this sample may be carry-over from other donors' samples.

This clonotype was counted a few times. This chain connects TRBV6-6 to TRBJ2-1, with 11 positions matching TRBD2. From germline, CDR1 is MNHNY and CDR2 SVGAGI (reference sequence). The length of the CDR3 is 16 residues. Losses at the gene ends were 4 bases for V and 5 bases for J; bases not matched to a gene: 7. For the CDR3, the DNA is TGTGCCAGCAGTTTGTTAGCGGGAGGGCCGGACAATGAGCAGTTCTTC. Its protein is CASSLLAGGPDNEQFF.

This clonotype occurred a few times. This chain joins TRBV25-1 and TRBJ2-7; tentatively, D is TRBD2 (6 bases). The CDR3 is made up of 14 amino acids. Germline loops: CDR1 MGHDK, CDR2 SYGVNS. V was trimmed by 6 bases and J by 3 bases, leaving 15 bases between them. CDR3 sequence (DNA): TGTGCCAGCAGACATAGCGGTCATGACTACGAGCAGTACTTC. Protein product: CASRHSGHDYEQYF.

The chain links TRBV4-1 to TRBJ2-1; 16 bases agree with TRBD2. In germline, CDR1 is MGHRA, CDR2 YSYEKL. V shed 4 bases and J 6 bases; nucleotides not matched to a gene: 15. CDR3 length: 20 amino acids. This chain's CDR3 is CASSLTIPGLAGGPSNEQFF. The CDR3 DNA reads TGCGCCAGCAGCCTCACTATCCCGGGACTAGCGGGGGGGCCAAGCAATGAGCAGTTCTTC.

The chain is built from TRBV5-1 and TRBJ1-2; the match to TRBD1 covers 7 bases. V trimming: 7 bases; J trimming: 2 bases; junction bases outside the gene matches: 14. The CDR3 totals 16 residues. CDR1 SGHRS and CDR2 YFSETQ come from the germline V gene. The CDR3 here is CASSSGGTDSNYGYTF. CDR3 coding DNA: TGCGCCAGCTCTTCCGGAGGGACAGACAGCAACTATGGCTACACCTTC.

Worth noting for this clonotype: A much larger clone sits a single nucleotide away, making a read error possible. No conserved phenylalanine or tryptophan ends this CDR3, so it is likely a read error. The V and J genes are TRBV7-8 and TRBJ2-1; 8 nucleotides agree with TRBD2. This CDR3 is 16 amino acids long. Germline CDR1 is SGHVS and CDR2 is FQNEAQ. The junction had 7 bases not matched to a gene; V was cut back by 6 bases and J by 0 bases. This CDR3 reads CASRLSGTSSYNEQFL. CDR3 nucleotide sequence: TGTGCCAGCAGACTTAGCGGGACCAGCTCCTACAATGAGCAGTTCTTA.

The table lists this clonotype with a few counts. This chain joins TRBV24-1 and TRBJ1-1; D is possibly TRBD1 (6 bases). CDR1 and CDR2 from the germline V gene are KGHDR and SFDVKD. The CDR3 is made up of 14 amino acids. The germline V and J ends were trimmed by 6 bases and 6 bases, with 16 bases remaining between them. The CDR3 spells CATSSERGEPEAFF. CDR3 in DNA: TGTGCCACCAGTTCCGAAAGGGGGGAGCCTGAAGCTTTCTTT.

As to this clonotype: A read error may explain this, as a much larger clone is one base away. This chain uses TRBV7-2 with TRBJ1-1; D is unresolved. Trimming left V 1 base short and J 8 bases short, with 14 bases between. CDR3 length: 14 amino acids. Germline V gene sequence: CDR1 SGHTA, CDR2 FQGNSA. DNA for the CDR3: TGTGCCAGCAGCTTAGGGTCACCAATCTGGGAAGCTTTCTTT. Protein product: CASSLGSPIWEAFF.

The chain uses TRBV27 and TRBJ1-6; D not resolved. The length of the CDR3 is 15 residues. CDR1 and CDR2 (germline): MNHEY, SMNVEV (reference sequence). V lost 8 bases to trimming and J lost 5 bases, with 16 bases between them. The CDR3 here is CASCPKYRDNSPLHF. CDR3 in DNA: TGTGCCAGCTGCCCAAAATACAGAGATAATTCACCCCTCCACTTT.

This clonotype was counted a few times. The gene calls are TRBV20-1 and TRBJ2-3; a weak D match, TRBD2 (5 bases). Germline lookup yields CDR1 DFQATT and CDR2 SNEGSKA (reference sequence). Trimming pared 0 bases from V and 4 bases from J, leaving 11 bases between. The CDR3 totals 14 residues. The CDR3 sequence is CSARDDGVSDTQYF. The CDR3 coding sequence is TGCAGTGCTAGAGATGACGGGGTTTCAGATACGCAGTATTTT.

This clonotype was counted ten times or more. V is TRBV7-2 and J is TRBJ1-4, with 8 bases that match TRBD1. J lost 7 bases, V lost 5 bases, and 9 bases had no gene match. Germline V gives CDR1 SGHTA, CDR2 FQGNSA. This CDR3 spans 15 amino acids. The CDR3: CASSGRDRRGEKLFF. In DNA, the CDR3 is TGTGCCAGCAGCGGACGGGACAGGAGAGGTGAAAAACTGTTTTTT.

V usage is TRBV11-1 and J usage is TRBJ2-1, with a possible D match to TRBD2 (7 bases). CDR3 length equals 16 residues. V dropped 1 base and J dropped 6 bases, with 16 bases sitting between them. From germline, CDR1 is SGHAT and CDR2 FQDESV (reference sequence). The CDR3 here is CASSLVGGGLINEQFF. As DNA, the CDR3 is TGTGCCAGCAGCTTAGTGGGGGGGGGCCTGATCAATGAGCAGTTCTTC. Filled out from reference TRBV11-1 and TRBJ2-1, the complete variable domain reads EAEVAQSPRYKITEKSQAVAFWCDPISGHATLYWYRQILGQGPELLVQFQDESVVDDSQLPKDRFSAERLKGVDSTLKIQPAELGDSAMYLCASSLVGGGLINEQFFGPGTRLTVL.

Of note for this clonotype: The junction departs from the called germline gene at one end, perhaps through a read error. The rearrangement joins TRBV12-3 or TRBV12-4 to TRBJ1-1; 7 positions match TRBD1. The CDR3 has 14 amino acids. This CDR3 is CSSSIQGLNTEDFF. The CDR3 region has the DNA TGTTCCAGCAGTATACAGGGGCTGAACACTGAAGATTTCTTT.

The chain uses TRBV5-4 and TRBJ2-5; D is unclear. The CDR3 contains 14 residues. The V end lost 0 bases, the J end lost 1 base, and 7 bases lay between the germline ends. Per the germline V gene, CDR1 is SGHNT and CDR2 is YYREEE (reference sequence). The CDR3 spells CASSLVAAQETQYF. The CDR3 DNA reads TGTGCCAGCAGCTTGGTGGCAGCCCAAGAGACCCAGTACTTC.

This clonotype was picked up a small number of times. This sequence joins TRBV5-1 and TRBJ1-5; D remains ambiguous. There are 15 residues in the CDR3. The germline CDR1 and CDR2 sequences are SGHRS and YFSETQ. The V end was cut by 3 bases, the J end by 4 bases, with 14 bases between. The CDR3 DNA reads TGCGCCAGCAGCTCTAGGTGGGGAGGGAATCAGCCCCAGCATTTT. As protein: CASSSRWGGNQPQHF.

This clonotype has at least ten counts. The genes are TRBV11-1 and TRBJ2-2, with 9 bases aligning to TRBD1. The CDR3 length is 14 residues. Germline V gives CDR1 SGHAT, CDR2 FQDESV (reference sequence). V was clipped by 5 bases and J by 7 bases; unmatched bases: 5. The CDR3 reads CASSRDRADGELFF. As DNA, the CDR3 is TGTGCCAGCAGCCGGGACAGGGCTGACGGGGAGCTGTTTTTT. Full variable domain (missing parts from reference TRBV11-1 and TRBJ2-2): EAEVAQSPRYKITEKSQAVAFWCDPISGHATLYWYRQILGQGPELLVQFQDESVVDDSQLPKDRFSAERLKGVDSTLKIQPAELGDSAMYLCASSRDRADGELFFGEGSRLTVL.

The V and J genes are TRBV20-1 and TRBJ2-5; tentative D call: TRBD1 (5 bases). Deletions cut 7 bases from V and 3 bases from J, with 18 bases between. The CDR3 extends over 14 amino acids. Germline lookup yields CDR1 DFQATT and CDR2 SNEGSKA (reference sequence). CDR3 loop: CSGGARQWKETQYF. CDR3 bases: TGCAGTGGTGGGGCCCGTCAGTGGAAAGAGACCCAGTACTTC.

This sequence joins TRBV7-2 and TRBJ1-1; D gene ambiguous. CDR1 is SGHTA and CDR2 is FQGNSA in the germline V gene. V lost 5 bases and J 10 bases, leaving 11 bases between the germline ends. The CDR3 is made up of 11 amino acids. This chain's CDR3 is CASSSVSGAFF. The CDR3 DNA sequence: TGTGCCAGCAGCAGTGTGTCTGGAGCTTTCTTT.

This clonotype was found a few times. The J gene is TRBJ1-2, the V gene TRBV5-4, with a possible D match to TRBD1 (5 bases). With 4 bases removed from V and 4 bases from J, the gap between germline ends came to 11 bases. The germline gives CDR1 SGHNT, CDR2 YYREEE (reference sequence). This CDR3 has 13 residues. CDR3 DNA: TGTGCCAGCAGCAGGACACTAACCTATGGCTACACCTTC. Amino acid sequence: CASSRTLTYGYTF.

The table lists this clonotype with a few counts. This chain links TRBV6-1 with TRBJ1-4; no definite D call. The CDR3 spans 14 residues. In germline, CDR1 is MNHNS, CDR2 SASEGT. V was clipped by 8 bases and J by 0 bases, with 10 bases between them. DNA for the CDR3: TGTGCCAGCCTGGACTCTTCAACTAATGAAAAACTGTTTTTT. Translating gives CASLDSSTNEKLFF.

The V gene is TRBV11-2, the J gene TRBJ1-2; 11 bases agree with TRBD1. Germline V gene sequence: CDR1 SGHAT, CDR2 FQNNGV. The CDR3 length is 16 residues. V lost 4 bases and J lost 3; bases outside the gene matches: 7. The CDR3 is CASSWTGGGLDYGYTF. In DNA form, the CDR3 reads TGTGCCAGCAGCTGGACAGGGGGCGGACTTGACTATGGCTACACCTTC.

This clonotype was detected once. The rearrangement links TRBV9 to TRBJ2-1, with 10 bases lining up with TRBD2. Unmatched junction bases numbered 9, after V lost 0 bases and J lost 0 bases. Germline V gives CDR1 SGDLS, CDR2 YYNGEE. The CDR3 has 19 amino acids. Here the CDR3 DNA reads TGTGCCAGCAGCGTAGAGGCTAGCGGGAGTGCGAGCTCCTACAATGAGCAGTTCTTC. It yields the protein CASSVEASGSASSYNEQFF.

This clonotype has just a few counts. V is TRBV7-9 and J is TRBJ2-7; D is possibly TRBD1 (6 bases). The CDR3 is 15 residues long. V gave up 5 bases and J gave up 3 bases, with 17 bases separating them. Per the germline V gene, CDR1 is SEHNR and CDR2 is FQNEAQ (reference sequence). The CDR3 reads CASSPTGDTVYEQYF. CDR3 coding DNA: TGTGCCAGCAGCCCAACTGGGGACACGGTCTACGAGCAGTACTTC.

This clonotype occurred a few times. The J gene is TRBJ2-1, the V gene TRBV28; 9 positions agree with TRBD2. Germline-derived CDR1 and CDR2 are MDHEN and SYDVKM. CDR3 size: 16 residues. V lost 7 bases, J lost 8 bases, and 15 bases stayed unmatched. The CDR3 nucleotides read TGTGCCAGCAAGTATGGTTTCCTAGCGGGGAGGGATGAGCAGTTCTTC. It encodes CASKYGFLAGRDEQFF.

The chain has TRBV12-3 or TRBV12-4 and TRBJ2-1; 9 nucleotides align to TRBD1. With 4 bases clipped from V and 13 bases from J, the junction kept 14 bases outside the gene matches. This CDR3 comprises 15 residues. The CDR3 DNA reads TGTGCCAGCAGTTCGCCGGGACAGGGTGTAAGGGAACAGTTCTTC. It translates to CASSSPGQGVREQFF.

The rearrangement links TRBV5-1 to TRBJ2-2; D might be TRBD2 (7 bases). Germline V lookup: CDR1 SGHRS, CDR2 YFSETQ. V was cut by 3 bases and J by 3 bases, with 12 bases left in between. This CDR3 spans 15 amino acids. CDR3 DNA: TGCGCCAGCAGCTCACAGGGAGGGGACACCGGGGAGCTGTTTTTT. Protein product: CASSSQGGDTGELFF.

This chain joins TRBV10-2 and TRBJ2-1; 9 positions match TRBD2. The CDR3 totals 16 residues. The ends lost 8 bases at V and 5 bases at J; junction bases unmatched: 13. The germline V gene encodes CDR1 WSHSY and CDR2 SAAADI. As DNA, the CDR3 is TGCGCCAGCTCCCCTAGCGGGACTAGCAGGAACAATGAGCAGTTCTTC. This codes for CASSPSGTSRNNEQFF.

V and J are TRBV15 and TRBJ1-4; D might be TRBD1 (6 bases). Germline V gene sequence: CDR1 LNHNV, CDR2 YYDKDF (reference sequence). The CDR3 contains 15 residues. V was pared by 0 bases and J by 4 bases, with 9 bases between. The CDR3 sequence is CATSRDGQLNEKLFF. The CDR3 region has the DNA TGTGCCACCAGCAGAGATGGACAGCTTAATGAAAAACTGTTTTTT.

This clonotype was recorded at least ten times. The genes are TRBV2 and TRBJ2-1; 8 positions match TRBD2. Germline V gene data show CDR1 as SNHLY and CDR2 as FYNNEI. The CDR3 runs to 16 residues. V shed 6 bases, J shed 3 bases, and the junction held 10 bases outside the gene matches. In nucleotides, the CDR3 is TGTGCCAGCAGGACCACTAGCGGAGTCCGCTACAATGAGCAGTTCTTC. Its translation is CASRTTSGVRYNEQFF.